The 8 T cell receptor beta chains given below trace back to one sample, sequenced in a study of CD8+ T cells in alopecia areata. Sequencing templates came from extracted RNA that was reverse transcribed into cDNA. Sequencing was performed with immunoSEQ multiplex PCR; in TCRdb, only in-frame clones are kept and a portion is missing. The profile shows 120,000 or so clones, around 63% of them singletons. Treatment noted: oral pan-JAK inhibitor, 5-10 mg twice daily. Here the sequenced sample was CD4+ T cells sorted from blood, taken at week 4, from a patient treated with tofacitinib. The receptors here all came from a human donor with alopecia areata.

This rearrangement joins TRBV29-1 to TRBJ2-7; D gene unclear. There are 12 residues in the CDR3. Germline-derived CDR1 and CDR2 are SQVTM and ANQGSEA. The V and J ends lost 5 bases and 0 bases respectively, with 8 bases between them. CDR3 DNA sequence: TGCAGCGTTCTTGGGGTCTCCTACGAGCAGTACTTC. Translating it yields CSVLGVSYEQYF.

This chain joins TRBV7-3 and TRBJ2-3, with D unresolved. Between the trimmed V and J ends, which lost 5 bases and 2 bases, there was a span of 11 bases. Looked up from germline, CDR1 is SGHTA and CDR2 is FQGTGA. The CDR3 runs 14 residues. The CDR3 DNA sequence: TGTGCCAGCAGCCTCCGAGGTATCACAGATACGCAGTATTTT. Protein product: CASSLRGITDTQYF. The full variable domain, in which reference TRBV7-3 and TRBJ2-3 provide the parts outside the CDR3, is GAGVSQTPSNKVTEKGKYVELRCDPISGHTALYWYRQSLGQGPEFLIYFQGTGAADDSGLPNDRFFAVRPEGSVSTLKIQRTERGDSAVYLCASSLRGITDTQYFGPGTRLTVL.

This clone was observed a few times. The chain uses TRBV28 and TRBJ1-5; D is unresolved. The CDR3 length is 14 residues. Deletions cut 2 bases from V and 3 bases from J, with 8 bases between. Germline V gene lookup returns CDR1 MDHEN and CDR2 SYDVKM. In DNA form, the CDR3 reads TGTGCCAGCAGTTTAGTACAGCCCAATCAGCCCCAGCATTTT. It codes for CASSLVQPNQPQHF.

The chain carries TRBV7-2 and TRBJ2-3; D perhaps matches TRBD1 (6 bases). Trimming cost V 5 bases and J 2 bases, with 17 bases left between them. This CDR3 contains 16 residues. Germline V gene sequence: CDR1 SGHTA, CDR2 FQGNSA. CDR3 bases: TGTGCCAGCAGCCCGACAGGAGTCCTTTACACAGATACGCAGTATTTT. Translated: CASSPTGVLYTDTQYF.

The CDR3 nucleotides are TGCGCCAGCAGTAGGGGACAGGGGGCTTCACCCCTCCACTTT. Translating it yields CASSRGQGASPLHF. The rearrangement links TRBV23-1 to TRBJ1-6, with 12 bases identical to TRBD1. TRBV23-1 is reported as an ORF; its role is uncertain. CDR3 length: 14 amino acids. V lost 5 bases, J lost 9 bases, and 2 bases stayed unmatched.

The V and J genes are TRBV6-5 and TRBJ2-3; D gene ambiguous. CDR1 and CDR2 from the germline V gene are MNHEY and SVGAGI. CDR3 size: 14 residues. Trimming pared 7 bases from V and 4 bases from J, leaving 15 bases between. CDR3 protein: CASNLASPADTQYF. In DNA form, the CDR3 reads TGTGCCAGCAACTTAGCTAGTCCTGCAGATACGCAGTATTTT.

The chain uses TRBV28 and TRBJ2-1; D is perhaps TRBD1 or TRBD2 (5 bases each). The V end lost 5 bases, the J end lost 7 bases, and 18 bases lay between the germline ends. This CDR3 region has 15 residues. Germline loops: CDR1 MDHEN, CDR2 SYDVKM. CDR3 residues: CASSETIRGRNEQFF. Written as DNA, the CDR3 is TGTGCCAGCAGTGAGACTATTAGGGGACGGAATGAGCAGTTCTTC.

The chain is built from TRBV20-1 and TRBJ2-5; D remains unclear. V lost 3 bases, J lost 1 base, and 3 bases lay in between. The germline V gene encodes CDR1 DFQATT and CDR2 SNEGSKA (reference sequence). The CDR3 has 11 residues. This chain's CDR3 is CSASSQETQYF. For the CDR3, the DNA is TGCAGTGCTAGTTCCCAAGAGACCCAGTACTTC.